The entry below describes one T cell receptor (beta chain). The antigen is not known. These data come from a study of blood T cells in healthy people across ages. The CDR3 length is 22 residues. Germline values: CDR1 SGHAT, CDR2 FQDESV (reference sequence). The ends lost 6 bases at V and 0 bases at J; junction bases unmatched: 20. The donors, healthy Caucasians from Russia, were aged 6 to 90. A sample-barcoded 5' primer and a J-beta primer mix were used in a second PCR of roughly 7 to 12 cycles. One entry per CDR3 protein, called by TCRdb with MiXCR from the 5' RACE reads. The repertoire holds around 900,000 distinct CDR3 sequences, roughly half seen once, with over 20% in the top ten. Study-wide findings and caveats: A roughly linear age-dependent decrease characterized TCR beta diversity per million T cells. There was a strong correlation between TCR beta diversity and naive T cell percentage. Estimates based on one million T cells were treated as lower bounds.

The sample comprised blood. This TCR derives from a woman aged 55-70 years in good health. J is TRBJ2-6 and V is TRBV11-1; TRBD2 aligns across 10 bases. The CDR3 spells CASSPILFGILAGTSGANVLTF. The CDR3 DNA follows: TGTGCCAGCAGTCCAATACTCTTCGGGATACTAGCGGGGACCTCTGGGGCCAACGTCCTGACTTTC.